These T cell receptor beta chains were read from a single sample in a study of monozygotic twins with inflammatory bowel disease. TCRdb reprocessed the 5' RACE reads and reports one entry per CDR3 protein, with no DNA. The sample data list fewer than 550,000 distinct CDR3 sequences. Sequencing used blood. These receptors all come from a human donor with ulcerative colitis or Crohn's disease, or a healthy co-twin of an affected twin (not recorded which). Each CDR3 is given with its conserved first and last residue. Each record gives: J gene, CDR3 length, V gene, CDR3 protein.

J: TRBJ1-5; length: 19; V: TRBV7-8; CDR3: CASSLARSMTDRGNQPQHF
J: TRBJ1-1; length: 15; V: TRBV10-3; CDR3: CAISYDTQLNTEAFF
J: TRBJ2-2; length: 15; V: TRBV4-3; CDR3: CASSPGGPNTGELFF
J: TRBJ1-6; length: 14; V: TRBV6-1; CDR3: CASSVRWGNSPLHF
J: TRBJ2-4; length: 14; V: TRBV5-1; CDR3: CASSPLRGENIQYF
J: TRBJ2-5; length: 18; V: TRBV11-2; CDR3: CASSPWTSGGPYQETQYF
J: TRBJ1-2; length: 16; V: TRBV12-3/TRBV12-4; CDR3: CASSLTPTGWNYGYTF
J: TRBJ1-1; length: 13; V: TRBV6-1; CDR3: CASSAGGGTEAFF
J: TRBJ1-5; length: 16; V: TRBV28; CDR3: CASTRRDRGANQPQHF
J: TRBJ1-2; length: 13; V: TRBV20-1; CDR3: CSAIRASNYGYTF
J: TRBJ1-5; length: 16; V: TRBV6-1; CDR3: CASEFWRDGGPRPQHF
J: TRBJ1-6; length: 17; V: TRBV28; CDR3: CASNEVGGRLSNSPLHF
J: TRBJ2-5; length: 16; V: TRBV15; CDR3: CATSVRTSGGGETQYF
J: TRBJ1-1; length: 16; V: TRBV7-9; CDR3: CASSPTGTGGNTEAFF
J: TRBJ2-1; length: 11; V: TRBV6-5; CDR3: CASRTDNEQFF
J: TRBJ1-2; length: 15; V: TRBV30; CDR3: CASHPGGQVDYGYTF
J: TRBJ2-2; length: 19; V: TRBV5-1; CDR3: CASSPGLAGGTANTGELFF
J: TRBJ2-7; length: 14; V: TRBV18; CDR3: CASSPVDTYYEQYF
J: TRBJ1-5; length: 14; V: TRBV10-3; CDR3: CAIRPGGDNQPQHF
J: TRBJ2-6; length: 15; V: TRBV7-2; CDR3: CATSYGVSGANVLTF